These 18 T cell receptor beta chains came from one sample sequenced in a study of blood T cell repertoires in COVID-19. Using immunoSEQ multiplex PCR, the repertoire was profiled, and TCRdb retains in-frame clones only, with some absent. This sample has about 260,000 clones, with about 90% found just once. Sequenced material: peripheral blood. These receptors were obtained from a middle-aged woman who had recovered from COVID-19.

This chain joins TRBV10-3 and TRBJ1-6; D perhaps matches TRBD1 (6 bases). The CDR3 is 19 residues long. Trimming cost V 2 bases and J 1 base, with 18 bases left between them. CDR1 and CDR2 (germline): ENHRY, SYGVKD. CDR3: CAISEPRTGGLSYNSPLHF. The DNA for the CDR3 is TGTGCCATCAGTGAGCCGAGGACCGGGGGGCTTTCCTATAATTCACCCCTCCACTTT.

This clone has just one count. V usage is TRBV4-2 and J usage is TRBJ2-7; 10 nucleotides align to TRBD1. J lost 7 bases, V lost 1 base, and 7 bases had no gene match. CDR3 length equals 15 residues. The germline V gene has CDR1 LGHNA and CDR2 YNFKEQ. The CDR3 region is CASSQAGTGAWEQYF. The CDR3 coding sequence is TGTGCCAGCAGCCAAGCGGGGACAGGGGCTTGGGAGCAGTACTTC.

The genes are TRBV30 and TRBJ1-2; the D is unclear. In germline, CDR1 is GTSNPN, CDR2 SVGIG (reference sequence). V was cut by 2 bases and J by 8 bases, with 12 bases left in between. This CDR3 has 12 amino acids. CDR3 nucleotides: TGTGCCTGGAGTACTGAGGGAAACGGCTACACCTTC. Protein: CAWSTEGNGYTF.

This rearrangement joins TRBV21-1 to TRBJ2-7; the tabulated D call, TRBD2, remains unverified against the DNA. TRBV21-1 represents a pseudogene. This CDR3 is built from 16 residues. CDR3 sequence: CASSKPNAGVNYEQYF. The CDR3, as DNA: TGTGCCAGCAGCAAACCGAACGCGGGGGTGAACTACGAGCAGTACTTC.

The V gene is TRBV27, the J gene TRBJ1-2; D is perhaps TRBD1 (5 bases). This CDR3 has 13 amino acids. Germline V gene lookup returns CDR1 MNHEY and CDR2 SMNVEV (reference sequence). V shed 5 bases and J shed 8 bases, with 15 bases lying between them. In DNA form, the CDR3 reads TGTGCCAGCAGTGGGCTGGGGGGTTACGGCTACACCTTC. Protein product: CASSGLGGYGYTF.

V gene TRBV19 combines with J gene TRBJ2-2; 13 bases are shared with TRBD2. This CDR3 contains 17 residues. V lost 0 bases, J lost 7 bases, and 5 bases stayed unmatched. The germline CDR1 and CDR2 sequences are LNHDA and SQIVND (reference sequence). The CDR3 here is CASSIDLLAGGRGELFF. CDR3 nucleotides: TGTGCCAGTAGTATAGATCTACTAGCGGGGGGGCGCGGGGAGCTGTTTTTT.

CDR3 DNA: TGTGCCAGCACCAGACAGGGGGGGGGAGGGACTGAAGCTTTCTTT. This codes for CASTRQGGGGTEAFF. The V gene is TRBV6-5, the J gene TRBJ1-1; 9 bases are a match to TRBD1. Trimming at V came to 7 bases and at J to 5 bases, leaving 11 bases not matched to a gene. This CDR3 region has 15 residues. The germline V gene has CDR1 MNHEY and CDR2 SVGAGI.

The chain joins TRBV20-1 to TRBJ2-5; D remains ambiguous. Trimming left V 5 bases short and J 5 bases short, with 9 bases between. The CDR3 has 11 residues. The germline CDR1 and CDR2 sequences are DFQATT and SNEGSKA (reference sequence). The CDR3 reads CSAGRVETQYF. The DNA for the CDR3 is TGCAGTGCTGGGCGTGTGGAGACCCAGTACTTC.

The rearrangement uses TRBV4-1 and TRBJ1-6, with TRBD1 identical over 9 bases. Germline assignment: CDR1 MGHRA and CDR2 YSYEKL. The CDR3 spans 15 residues. V shed 4 bases and J 9 bases; nucleotides not matched to a gene: 7. Here the CDR3 reads CASSRRGTGSSPLHF. Written as DNA, the CDR3 is TGCGCCAGCAGCCGGCGGGGGACAGGGAGTTCACCCCTCCACTTT.

This chain links TRBV30 with TRBJ2-7, with 9 nucleotides matching TRBD1. CDR3 size: 14 residues. The V gene end was trimmed by 2 bases and the J gene end by 3 bases; junction bases not matched to a gene: 5. The germline CDR1 and CDR2 sequences are GTSNPN and SVGIG (reference sequence). As DNA, the CDR3 is TGTGCCTGGAGTAAGTGGGGACAGGGCTACGAGCAGTACTTC. Residues: CAWSKWGQGYEQYF.

The gene calls are TRBV5-5 and TRBJ2-7, with 12 bases lining up with TRBD1. The junction had 14 bases not matched to a gene; V was cut back by 6 bases and J by 7 bases. Germline V gives CDR1 SGHKS, CDR2 YYEKEE (reference sequence). The CDR3 length is 16 residues. This CDR3 is CASTPFGGTGGREQYF. DNA for the CDR3: TGTGCCAGCACGCCTTTCGGTGGGACAGGGGGCCGGGAGCAGTACTTC.

The genes are TRBV6-1 and TRBJ2-2; 11 nucleotides agree with TRBD2. The CDR3 is 15 residues long. J lost 5 bases, V lost 5 bases, and 4 bases had no gene match. Looked up from germline, CDR1 is MNHNS and CDR2 is SASEGT. Here the CDR3 reads CASSWLAGGTGELFF. The CDR3 DNA is TGTGCCAGCAGTTGGCTAGCGGGGGGAACCGGGGAGCTGTTTTTT.

V is TRBV12-5 and J is TRBJ1-5, with a tentative D call TRBD1 (5 bases). Per germline, CDR1 LGHNT and CDR2 FRNRAP. There are 18 residues in the CDR3. The V end lost 0 bases, the J end lost 0 bases, and 15 bases lay between the germline ends. CDR3 residues: CASGLVSAGEYSNQPQHF. The DNA of the CDR3 is TGTGCTAGTGGTTTGGTCTCCGCGGGGGAATATAGCAATCAGCCCCAGCATTTT.

This chain uses TRBV5-1 with TRBJ1-4, with no clear D. The germline V gene encodes CDR1 SGHRS and CDR2 YFSETQ. Trimming took off 0 bases at V and 3 bases at J, with 6 bases between the two ends. The CDR3 length is 14 residues. The CDR3 DNA reads TGCGCCAGCAGCTTGGAAGGAGCTAATGAAAAACTGTTTTTT. Translated: CASSLEGANEKLFF. Using reference TRBV5-1 and TRBJ1-4 for the parts outside the CDR3, the full variable domain is KAGVTQTPRYLIKTRGQQVTLSCSPISGHRSVSWYQQTPGQGLQFLFEYFSETQRNKGNFPGRFSGRQFSNSRSEMNVSTLELGDSALYLCASSLEGANEKLFFGSGTQLSVL.

The chain's CDR3 is CAISESSGGERDTQYF. The DNA for the CDR3 is TGTGCCATCAGTGAGTCGAGCGGGGGGGAAAGAGATACGCAGTATTTT. V and J are TRBV10-3 and TRBJ2-3; 10 positions match TRBD2. The germline V gene has CDR1 ENHRY and CDR2 SYGVKD. The CDR3 sequence is 16 residues long. Trimming took 0 bases from V and 5 from J; bases not matched to a gene: 5.

The chain uses TRBV6-2 or TRBV6-3 and TRBJ1-1, with D possibly being TRBD1 (6 bases). The CDR3 is made up of 12 amino acids. Germline V gene sequence: CDR1 MNHEY, CDR2 SVGEGT. V lost 6 bases to trimming and J lost 6 bases, with 11 bases between them. CDR3 region: CASSPQGAEAFF. CDR3 DNA sequence: TGTGCCAGCAGCCCACAGGGAGCTGAAGCTTTCTTT.

The J gene is TRBJ2-5, the V gene TRBV6-5, with 7 bases that match TRBD1. Germline values: CDR1 MNHEY, CDR2 SVGAGI. With V trimmed by 5 bases and J by 1 base, 4 bases remained unmatched. This CDR3 region has 14 residues. CDR3 nucleotides: TGTGCCAGCAGTCCCGGACAGGTCCAAGAGACCCAGTACTTC. This encodes CASSPGQVQETQYF.

The J gene is TRBJ2-1, the V gene TRBV5-1, with 15 bases aligning to TRBD2. This CDR3 has 17 amino acids. After removal of 4 bases from V and 2 bases from J, the junction contained 4 bases not matched to a gene. CDR1 SGHRS and CDR2 YFSETQ come from the germline V gene. For the CDR3, the DNA is TGCGCCAGCAGCGCCGGGACTAGCGGGGGGCCCTACAATGAGCAGTTCTTC. Its protein product is CASSAGTSGGPYNEQFF.